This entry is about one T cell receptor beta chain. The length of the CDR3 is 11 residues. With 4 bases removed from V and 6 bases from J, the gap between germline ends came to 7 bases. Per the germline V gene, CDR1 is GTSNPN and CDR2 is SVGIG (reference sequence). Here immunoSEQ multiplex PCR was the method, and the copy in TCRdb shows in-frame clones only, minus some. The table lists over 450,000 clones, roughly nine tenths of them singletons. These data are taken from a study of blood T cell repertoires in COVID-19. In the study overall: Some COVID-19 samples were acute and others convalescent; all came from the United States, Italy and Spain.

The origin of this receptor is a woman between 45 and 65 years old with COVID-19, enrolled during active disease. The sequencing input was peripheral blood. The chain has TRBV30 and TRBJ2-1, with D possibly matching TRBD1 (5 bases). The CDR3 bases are TGTGCCTGGACGACAGCCAATGAGCAGTTCTTC. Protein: CAWTTANEQFF.